The next 13 T cell receptor beta chains were all read from a single sample in a study of CD8 T cells in ankylosing spondylitis. TCRdb ran MiXCR on the 5' RACE reads and lists one entry per CDR3 protein. The sample lists some 140,000 distinct CDR3 sequences, 7% to 10% occurring once. Input material: synovial fluid, either unsorted or a sorted T cell fraction (not recorded which). These receptors all stem from a male donor with ankylosing spondylitis.

This clonotype was counted ten times or more. The chain links TRBV7-2 to TRBJ2-1; TRBD2 is a possible D gene (6 bases). The CDR3 consists of 16 residues. Germline CDR1 SGHTA, CDR2 FQGNSA. V lost 0 bases to trimming and J lost 1 base, with 10 bases between them. CDR3 coding DNA: TGTGCCAGCAGCTTAGCGTGGGCGGGGTCCTACAATGAGCAGTTCTTC. This sequence encodes CASSLAWAGSYNEQFF.

The chain carries TRBV28 and TRBJ2-7; D call uncertain. CDR1 is MDHEN and CDR2 is SYDVKM in the germline V gene. V was trimmed by 4 bases and J by 1 base, leaving 8 bases between them. This CDR3 has 13 amino acids. In DNA form, the CDR3 reads TGTGCCAGCAGTTCGAGGCGATCCTACGAGCAGTACTTC. It codes for CASSSRRSYEQYF.

This clonotype occurred many times. The chain recombines TRBV6-1 with TRBJ1-3; D unclear. In germline, CDR1 is MNHNS, CDR2 SASEGT. The CDR3 contains 15 residues. The V end lost 4 bases, the J end lost 0 bases, and 10 bases lay between the germline ends. The CDR3: CASSAAWGSGNTIYF. The CDR3 DNA reads as TGTGCCAGCAGTGCTGCTTGGGGCTCTGGAAACACCATATATTTT.

V and J are TRBV28 and TRBJ1-4; D remains ambiguous. The germline V and J ends were trimmed by 7 bases and 5 bases, with 5 bases remaining between them. CDR1 is MDHEN and CDR2 is SYDVKM in the germline V gene. CDR3 length: 11 residues. This chain's CDR3 is CASTQNEKLFF. DNA for the CDR3: TGTGCCAGCACCCAAAATGAAAAACTGTTTTTT.

This chain joins TRBV3-1 and TRBJ1-6; D is ambiguous. With 5 bases removed from V and 9 bases from J, the gap between germline ends came to 14 bases. The germline V gene has CDR1 LGHDT and CDR2 YNNKEL (reference sequence). This CDR3 region has 14 residues. This chain's CDR3 is CASSKQVPCSPLHF. CDR3 DNA sequence: TGTGCCAGCAGCAAGCAGGTCCCTTGTTCACCCCTCCACTTT.

Many counts were recorded for this clonotype. The chain joins TRBV7-2 to TRBJ2-3; possible D gene TRBD2, 6 bases. The V and J ends lost 4 bases and 5 bases respectively, with 13 bases between them. The CDR3 runs to 14 residues. Germline CDR1 and CDR2: SGHTA and FQGNSA. The CDR3 DNA follows: TGTGCCAGCAGCTCCGGGACTCCTCAAGATACGCAGTATTTT. Translated, it gives CASSSGTPQDTQYF.

There are a few counts of this clonotype. The chain combines TRBV20-1 with TRBJ1-5; D not certain. Germline CDR1 DFQATT, CDR2 SNEGSKA (reference sequence). Trimming took 5 bases from V and 2 from J, leaving 13 bases between them. The CDR3 runs to 14 residues. CDR3 residues: CSAFRAVGNQPQHF. DNA of the CDR3: TGCAGTGCTTTTAGGGCGGTAGGCAATCAGCCCCAGCATTTT.

This chain joins TRBV28 and TRBJ2-1, with TRBD1 matching 9 bases. Trimming at V came to 7 bases and at J to 4 bases, leaving 8 bases not matched to a gene. This CDR3 region has 15 residues. The germline CDR1 and CDR2 sequences are MDHEN and SYDVKM. In DNA, the CDR3 is TGTGCCAGCACCCCCGCCGGGACAGGGTACAATGAGCAGTTCTTC. Translated, it gives CASTPAGTGYNEQFF. Based on the CDR3 plus reference TRBV28 and TRBJ2-1, the full variable domain is DVKVTQSSRYLVKRTGEKVFLECVQDMDHENMFWYRQDPGLGLRLIYFSYDVKMKEKGDIPEGYSVSREKKERFSLILESASTNQTSMYLCASTPAGTGYNEQFFGPGTRLTVL.

This clonotype occurred many times. The V gene is TRBV4-3, the J gene TRBJ1-1, with a tentative D call TRBD1 (6 bases). Looked up from germline, CDR1 is LGHNA and CDR2 is YSLEER. The CDR3 covers 15 residues. Trimming took 0 bases from V and 4 from J, leaving 12 bases between them. The CDR3 DNA reads as TGCGCCAGCAGCCAAGATCTACAGGGAGGCACTGAAGCTTTCTTT. Its translation is CASSQDLQGGTEAFF.

This clonotype has more than one count but fewer than ten. The chain combines TRBV2 with TRBJ2-7; D might be TRBD1 or TRBD2, each matching 5 bases. The CDR3 is 14 residues long. V was clipped by 4 bases and J by 6 bases, with 16 bases between them. Germline values: CDR1 SNHLY, CDR2 FYNNEI. The DNA of the CDR3 is TGTGCCAGCAGTGGTCCACTAGTGGGGACCGAGCAGTACTTC. Residues: CASSGPLVGTEQYF.

This clonotype has a handful of counts. The chain recombines TRBV4-1 with TRBJ1-4, with TRBD1 matching over 7 bases. The trim removed 3 bases at V and 10 bases at J, leaving 11 bases unmatched. The CDR3 is 15 amino acids. Germline CDR1 and CDR2: MGHRA and YSYEKL. The CDR3 sequence is CASSQADRVSGKLFF. The DNA for the CDR3 is TGCGCCAGCAGCCAGGCTGACAGGGTATCCGGAAAACTGTTTTTT.

This clonotype was observed at least ten times. The CDR3 reads CASSIRRRKVETQYF. The CDR3 nucleotides are TGTGCCAGCAGTATTCGGAGACGGAAAGTAGAGACCCAGTACTTC. The chain uses TRBV28 and TRBJ2-5, with D unresolved. V was pared by 5 bases and J by 4 bases, with 17 bases between. Germline V gene lookup returns CDR1 MDHEN and CDR2 SYDVKM. This CDR3 region has 15 residues.

In this sample, this clonotype turned up a few times. The CDR3 protein is CASSIPGGGLVAEAFF. The CDR3 DNA is TGCGCCAGTTCGATACCCGGGGGGGGGCTGGTTGCTGAAGCTTTCTTT. V gene TRBV5-1 combines with J gene TRBJ1-1; possibly TRBD1 for D (6 bases). V was pared by 8 bases and J by 6 bases, with 26 bases between. CDR1 and CDR2 from the germline V gene are SGHRS and YFSETQ. This CDR3 is 16 amino acids long.